The T cell receptor (beta chain) under discussion was sequenced for a study of blood T cells in healthy people across ages (dated by TCRdb to the mid-2010s). Background on the whole study: Template switching captured roughly one uniquely barcoded TCR beta cDNA molecule per two T cells in model experiments. Using deep sequencing normalized with unique cDNA molecular identifiers, the study measured how TCR beta repertoire diversity changes with age. Four age groups were formed from the donors: young (average 16 years), middle-aged (approximately 40), aged (about 62) and long-lived (about 75). To avoid experimental bias, donors of different ages were distributed randomly across sequencing lanes. The study analyzed two additional independent replicas of 1 million unique cDNA reads from the same blood draw for two donors, one aged 18 to 29 and one aged 80 or older. Results and caveats for the whole study, not just this receptor: Total diversity estimates from one million sequenced T cells were considered lower bounds and underestimates. As age increased, observed TCR beta diversity per million T cells dropped in a roughly linear way, and a significant reduction was already evident by age 40. Donor CMV infection status was unknown, potentially confounding age-related changes in expanded clonotypes. The percentage of naive T cells measured by flow cytometry correlated strongly with observed TCR beta diversity. Conclusive comparison of naive and antigen-experienced compartments was prevented by the profiling of bulk unsorted PBMCs. Compared with the aged group, the long-lived group had more naive CD4+ T cells, fewer expanded clones and increased TCR diversity, a pattern suggesting age selection.

Donors were a few dozen systemically healthy Caucasian individuals from Russia aged roughly 6 to 90 years. Ten milliliters of peripheral blood were drawn from each donor into EDTA-treated Vacutainer tubes. Ficoll-Paque density-gradient centrifugation was used to isolate PBMCs, with at least 6.5 million per sample. Total RNA was extracted from PBMCs with Trizol reagent, with at least 5.5 micrograms obtained per sample. For every donor, an aliquot of PBMCs went through flow cytometry to measure the percentages of naive CD45RAhigh/CD27high T cells. As regards this clonotype: Its antigen is still unknown. Base qualities are not at hand, and no much larger clone is one base apart.

Looking up the germline V gene yields CDR1 SGHTA and CDR2 FQGTGA. Including the terminal cysteine and phenylalanine, the CDR3 comprises 15 residues. The kept DNA is CDR3 alone, 45 bases in frame from the first base. At the junction V is shortened by 2 bases and J by 0 bases, with 10 bases in between. The library was built by means of 5' RACE. A second PCR of roughly 6 to 11 cycles was run with a J-beta primer mix and a sample-barcoded 5' primer. Each TCR beta cDNA molecule received a unique molecular identifier from a template-switch 5' adaptor carrying 12 random nucleotides. Each sample yielded at least 3 million CDR3-containing paired-end reads. The Mint cDNA synthesis kit, primed by a TRBC-specific oligonucleotide, was used to synthesize first-strand cDNA from all RNA. All cDNA was treated with uracil-DNA glycosylase and then went through a first 18-cycle PCR with the universal primers M1SS and BC2_uni_R. As for the authors' bioinformatics: Each sample was normalized by randomly selecting 1 million high-quality reads, each carrying a distinct molecular identifier. Reads with shared molecular identifiers were discarded instead of being binned into consensus sequences. MiTCR, set to a Q25 quality threshold and the strictest error-elimination algorithm, was used for CDR3 identification, clonotype clustering and error correction. A nonparametric unseen species model using Euler transformation provided a lower-bound estimate of total TCR beta diversity. The public sequencing data were trimmed at Q25 with fastp and processed into clonotypes with MiXCR by TCRdb, which kept only in-frame beta chains. Here each entry gathers all rows of one CDR3 protein and keeps the most common genes and DNA. TCRdb's processing, not the study's, gives the V and J calls here. The sample data list around 1,900,000 distinct CDR3 sequences, and 35% to 50% of these were observed just once. The ten largest clones capture roughly 24% of the sample.

The V and J genes are TRBV7-3 and TRBJ1-2, with no reliable assignment of the D segment. This clonotype originated in a human donor in good health. The sample taken for sequencing was blood. The CDR3 region has the sequence CASSLGPNANYGYTF. The nucleotide sequence reads as follows: TGTGCCAGCAGCTTAGGACCGAACGCTAACTATGGCTACACCTTC.